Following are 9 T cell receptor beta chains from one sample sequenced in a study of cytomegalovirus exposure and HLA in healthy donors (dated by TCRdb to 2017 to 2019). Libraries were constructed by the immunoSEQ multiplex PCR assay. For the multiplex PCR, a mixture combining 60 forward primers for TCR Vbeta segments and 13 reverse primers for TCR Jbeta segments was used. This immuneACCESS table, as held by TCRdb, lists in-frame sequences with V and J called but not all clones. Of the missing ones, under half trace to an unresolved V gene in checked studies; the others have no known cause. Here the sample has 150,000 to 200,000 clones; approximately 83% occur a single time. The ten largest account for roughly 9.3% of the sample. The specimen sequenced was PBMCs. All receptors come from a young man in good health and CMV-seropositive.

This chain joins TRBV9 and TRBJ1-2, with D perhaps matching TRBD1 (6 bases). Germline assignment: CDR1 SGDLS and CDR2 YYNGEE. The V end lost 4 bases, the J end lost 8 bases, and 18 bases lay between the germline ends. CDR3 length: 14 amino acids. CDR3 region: CASSPQQGGEGYTF. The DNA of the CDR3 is TGTGCCAGCAGCCCCCAACAGGGTGGGGAAGGCTACACCTTC.

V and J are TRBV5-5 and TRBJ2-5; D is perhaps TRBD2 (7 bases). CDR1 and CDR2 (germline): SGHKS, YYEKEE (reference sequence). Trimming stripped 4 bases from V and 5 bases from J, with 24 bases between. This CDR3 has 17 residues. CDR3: CASSIRSFRGGGETQYF. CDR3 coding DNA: TGTGCCAGCAGCATTCGATCGTTTAGGGGGGGTGGGGAGACCCAGTACTTC.

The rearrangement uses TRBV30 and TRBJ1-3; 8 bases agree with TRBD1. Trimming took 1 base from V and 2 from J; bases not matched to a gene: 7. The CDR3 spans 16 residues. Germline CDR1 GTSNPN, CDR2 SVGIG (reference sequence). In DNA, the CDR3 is TGTGCCTGGAGTGCGACAGGGGCTGGCGCTGGAAACACCATATATTTT. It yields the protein CAWSATGAGAGNTIYF.

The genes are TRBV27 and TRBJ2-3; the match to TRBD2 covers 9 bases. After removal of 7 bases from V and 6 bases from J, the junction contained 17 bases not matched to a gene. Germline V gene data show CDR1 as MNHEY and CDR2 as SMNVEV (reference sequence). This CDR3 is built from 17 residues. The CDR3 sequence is CASKVRLAGRNSDTQYF. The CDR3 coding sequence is TGTGCCAGCAAAGTAAGGCTAGCGGGGAGGAATTCCGATACGCAGTATTTT.

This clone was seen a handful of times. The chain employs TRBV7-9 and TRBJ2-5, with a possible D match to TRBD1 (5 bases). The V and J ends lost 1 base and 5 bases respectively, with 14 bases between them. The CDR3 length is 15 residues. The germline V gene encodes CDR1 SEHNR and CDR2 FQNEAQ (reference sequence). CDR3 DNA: TGTGCCAGCAGCTTAGTGGTTGAGACAGCTGAGACCCAGTACTTC. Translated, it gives CASSLVVETAETQYF.

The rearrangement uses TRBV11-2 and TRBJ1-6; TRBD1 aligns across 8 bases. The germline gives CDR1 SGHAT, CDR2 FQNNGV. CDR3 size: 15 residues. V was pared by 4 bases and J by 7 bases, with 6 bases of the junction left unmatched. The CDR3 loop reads CASSSLDRVNSPLHF. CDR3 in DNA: TGTGCCAGCAGCTCACTGGACAGGGTGAATTCACCCCTCCACTTT.

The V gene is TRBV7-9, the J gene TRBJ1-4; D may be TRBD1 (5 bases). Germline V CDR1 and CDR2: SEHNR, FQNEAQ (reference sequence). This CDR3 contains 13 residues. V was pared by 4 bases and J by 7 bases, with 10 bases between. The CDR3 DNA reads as TGTGCCAGCAGCTGGGGACTGGGTGAAAAACTGTTTTTT. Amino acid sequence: CASSWGLGEKLFF.

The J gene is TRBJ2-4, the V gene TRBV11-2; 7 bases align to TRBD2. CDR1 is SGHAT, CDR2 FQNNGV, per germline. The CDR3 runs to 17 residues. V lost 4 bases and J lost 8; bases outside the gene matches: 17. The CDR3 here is CASSYDLLTSSLDIQYF. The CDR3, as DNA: TGTGCCAGCAGCTACGACCTTCTGACTAGCTCGCTCGACATTCAGTACTTC.

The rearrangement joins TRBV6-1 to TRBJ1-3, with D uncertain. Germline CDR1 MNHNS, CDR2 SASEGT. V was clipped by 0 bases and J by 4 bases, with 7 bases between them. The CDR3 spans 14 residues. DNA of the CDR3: TGTGCCAGCAGTGAAGCTCTAGCGGGAAACACCATATATTTT. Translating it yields CASSEALAGNTIYF.